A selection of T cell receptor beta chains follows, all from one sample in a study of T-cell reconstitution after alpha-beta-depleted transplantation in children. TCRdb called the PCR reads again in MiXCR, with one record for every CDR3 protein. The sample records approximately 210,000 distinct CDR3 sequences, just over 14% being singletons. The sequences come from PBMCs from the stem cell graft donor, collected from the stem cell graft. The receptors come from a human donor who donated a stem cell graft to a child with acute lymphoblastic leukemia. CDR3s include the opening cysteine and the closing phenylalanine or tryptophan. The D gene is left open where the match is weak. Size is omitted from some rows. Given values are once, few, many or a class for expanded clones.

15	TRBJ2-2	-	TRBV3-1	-	TGTGCCAGCAGCCACCCGAGGACGGGTACCGGGGAGCTGTTTTTT	CASSHPRTGTGELFF
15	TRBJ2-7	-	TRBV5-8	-	TGTGCCAGCACCTCTGAGGGGGGCCCCCCCTACGAGCAGTACTTC	CASTSEGGPPYEQYF
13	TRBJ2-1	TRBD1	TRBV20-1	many	TGCAGTGCTAAACCGACAGGGTACAATGAGCAGTTCTTC	CSAKPTGYNEQFF
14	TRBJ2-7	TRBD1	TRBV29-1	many	TGCAGCGTTGGGGGACAGGGAACATCCTACGAGCAGTACTTC	CSVGGQGTSYEQYF
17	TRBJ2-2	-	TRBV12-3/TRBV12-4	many	TGTGCCAGCAGCAAGGGTGTGATGGGGTCGAACACCGGGGAGCTGTTTTTT	CASSKGVMGSNTGELFF
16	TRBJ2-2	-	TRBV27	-	TGTGCCAGCAGTTTAAATGGACAGACGAACACCGGGGAGCTGTTTTTT	CASSLNGQTNTGELFF
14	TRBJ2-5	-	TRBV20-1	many	TGCAGTGCTTCCCCTCCTAGGGGCGCAGAGACCCAGTACTTC	CSASPPRGAETQYF
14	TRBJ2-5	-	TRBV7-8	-	TGTGCCAGCAGCTCCCCAGGAGGGTTGGAGACCCAGTACTTC	CASSSPGGLETQYF
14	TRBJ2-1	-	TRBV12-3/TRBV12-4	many	TGTGCCAGCAGTTCCGGACTATCCGGCAATGAGCAGTTCTTC	CASSSGLSGNEQFF
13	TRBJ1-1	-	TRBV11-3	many	TGTGCCAGCAGAGAACGGGTGAACACTGAAGCTTTCTTT	CASRERVNTEAFF
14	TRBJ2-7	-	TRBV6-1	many	TGTGCCAGCAGTGAAGCATGGGATGAGTACGAGCAGTACTTC	CASSEAWDEYEQYF
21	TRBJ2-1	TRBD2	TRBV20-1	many	TGCAGTGCTAGAGATCTCTTCAGGACTAGCGGGAGGGGGGGAACCTACAATGAGCAGTTCTTC	CSARDLFRTSGRGGTYNEQFF
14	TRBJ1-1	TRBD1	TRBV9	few	TGTGCCAGCAGCGCCGGGACAGTCGACACTGAAGCTTTCTTT	CASSAGTVDTEAFF
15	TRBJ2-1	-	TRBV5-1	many	TGCGCCAGCAGCTTGCTGGCGGCGGGCGACAATGAGCAGTTCTTC	CASSLLAAGDNEQFF
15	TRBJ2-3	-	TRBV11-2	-	TGTGCCAGCACGGGTAGAGGGAGACCCACAGATACGCAGTATTTT	CASTGRGRPTDTQYF
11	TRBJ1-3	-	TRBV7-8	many	TGTGCCAGCAGCTCACAGGGTTCCATATATTTT	CASSSQGSIYF
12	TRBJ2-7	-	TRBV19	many	TGTGCCGTGGGTGACAGGACCTACGAGCAGTACTTC	CAVGDRTYEQYF
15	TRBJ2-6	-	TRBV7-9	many	TGTGCCAGCAGCTTAGTACCAACTGGGGCCAACGTCCTGACTTTC	CASSLVPTGANVLTF
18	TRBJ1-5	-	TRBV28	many	TGTGCCAGCAGTTTAAGTAATTTGTGGGGGAGATCAGGCCAGCCCCAGCATTTT	CASSLSNLWGRSGQPQHF
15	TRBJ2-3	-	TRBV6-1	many	TGTGCCAGCAGTGGGCCTAGAGTTTTCACAGATACGCAGTATTTT	CASSGPRVFTDTQYF
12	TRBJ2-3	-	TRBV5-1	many	TGCGCCAGCAGCATCGTAGATGATACGCAGTATTTT	CASSIVDDTQYF
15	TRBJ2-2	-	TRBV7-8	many	TGTGCCAGCAGCTTAGGTGCCAGGGACACCGGGGAGCTGTTTTTT	CASSLGARDTGELFF
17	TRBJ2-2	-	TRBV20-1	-	TGCAGTGCTAGCCCTTCTCGGCCCCCGGAAAAAAACGGGGAGCTGTTTTTT	CSASPSRPPEKNGELFF
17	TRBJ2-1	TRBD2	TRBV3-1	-	TGTGCCAGCAGCCGACCATATAGCGGGAAGAGGGAGGGTGAGCAGTTCTTC	CASSRPYSGKREGEQFF
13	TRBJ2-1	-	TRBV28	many	TGTGCCAGCAGTTTGGGGGGGCACAATGAGCAGTTCTTC	CASSLGGHNEQFF
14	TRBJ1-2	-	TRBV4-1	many	TGCGCCATCTCAAAGGCGGATTTGGGCGATGGCTACACCTTC	CAISKADLGDGYTF
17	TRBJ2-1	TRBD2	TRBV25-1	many	TGTGCCAGCAGTGAATACGGGACTAGCGGGTTCTACAATGAGCAGTTCTTC	CASSEYGTSGFYNEQFF
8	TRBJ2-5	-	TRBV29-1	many	TGCAGCGTTGAGACCCAGTACTTC	CSVETQYF
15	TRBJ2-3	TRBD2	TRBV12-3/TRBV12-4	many	TGTGCCAGCAGTTTCTCTAGCGGGAACACAGATACGCAGTATTTT	CASSFSSGNTDTQYF
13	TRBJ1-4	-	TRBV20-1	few	TGCAGTGCTAGAGTAGGGACTAATGAAAAACTGTTTTTT	CSARVGTNEKLFF
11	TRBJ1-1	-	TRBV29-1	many	TGCAGCGCCCTCCTCAGCGCGTATGCTTTCTTT	CSALLSAYAFF
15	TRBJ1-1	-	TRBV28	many	TGTGCCACCTCTCCCTACGAGGGACTGGGCACTGAAGCTTTCTTT	CATSPYEGLGTEAFF
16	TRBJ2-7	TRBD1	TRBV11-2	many	TGTGCCAGCAGCCCGGCCTTGGGACAGGGTTCCTACGAGCAGTACTTC	CASSPALGQGSYEQYF
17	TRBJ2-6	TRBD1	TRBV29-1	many	TGCAGCGTAGCTTCGGGACAGGGGAACGCTGGGGCCAACGTCCTGACTTTC	CSVASGQGNAGANVLTF
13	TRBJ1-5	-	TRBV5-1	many	TGCGCCAGCAGCACCCGTGAAGGGCAGCCCCAGCATTTT	CASSTREGQPQHF
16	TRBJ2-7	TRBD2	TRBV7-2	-	TGTGCCAGCAGCTGGGCTCTAGCGGCCAGCTCCTACGAGCAGTACTTC	CASSWALAASSYEQYF
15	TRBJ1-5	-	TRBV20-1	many	TGCAGTGCTAGAGCCCTTGCGATCAGCAATCAGCCCCAGCATTTT	CSARALAISNQPQHF
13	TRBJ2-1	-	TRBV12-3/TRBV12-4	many	TGTGCCAGCCTGCTACATGGAAACAATGAGCAGTTCTTC	CASLLHGNNEQFF
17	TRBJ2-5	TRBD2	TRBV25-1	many	TGTGCCAGCAGTGCACCCCGGGCTAGCGGGAGAATGGGGACCCAGTACTTC	CASSAPRASGRMGTQYF
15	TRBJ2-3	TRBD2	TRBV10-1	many	TGCGCCAGCAGTGGGGACCAGCGGGAGACAGATACGCAGTATTTT	CASSGDQRETDTQYF
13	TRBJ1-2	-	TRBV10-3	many	TGTGCCATCAGTTACAGGGATTGGGGTGGCTACACCTTC	CAISYRDWGGYTF
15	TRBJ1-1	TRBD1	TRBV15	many	TGTGCCACCAGCATGGCGCAGGGGGCAAACACTGAAGCTTTCTTT	CATSMAQGANTEAFF
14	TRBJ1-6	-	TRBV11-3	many	TGTGCCAGCAGCTCCGGCGAGGCACTATCACCCCTCCACTTT	CASSSGEALSPLHF
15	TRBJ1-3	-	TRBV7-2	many	TGTGCCAGCAGCTTATCAGGGGTACTTGGAAACACCATATATTTT	CASSLSGVLGNTIYF
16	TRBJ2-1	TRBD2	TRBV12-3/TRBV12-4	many	TGTGCCAGCAGTTCCCCGGGACTAGCGGGGTACAATGAGCAGTTCTTC	CASSSPGLAGYNEQFF
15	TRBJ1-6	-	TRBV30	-	TGTGCCTGGAGTGCCCGTGACACGGGGAATTCACCCCTCCACTTT	CAWSARDTGNSPLHF
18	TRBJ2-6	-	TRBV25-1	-	TGTGCCAGCAGCCCTGATTACAGCCTACGCTCTGGGGCCAACGTCCTGACTTTC	CASSPDYSLRSGANVLTF
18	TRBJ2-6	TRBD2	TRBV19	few	TGTGCCAGTAGTTTTCGACTAGCGCAGGGCTCTGGGGCCAACGTCCTGACTTTC	CASSFRLAQGSGANVLTF
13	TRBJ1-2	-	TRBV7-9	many	TGTGCCAGCAGCCTTCAGGGGTATAATGGCTACACCTTC	CASSLQGYNGYTF
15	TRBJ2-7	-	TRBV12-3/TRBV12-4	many	TGTGCCAGCAGCCAGGCGGCTAGAGGGGGGTACGAGCAGTACTTC	CASSQAARGGYEQYF
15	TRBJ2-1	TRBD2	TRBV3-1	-	TGTGCCAGCAGCCAGGTAGCGGGAGCGTGGAGTGAGCAGTTCTTC	CASSQVAGAWSEQFF
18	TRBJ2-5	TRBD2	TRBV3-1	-	TGTGCCTCCTGCCGCCTCTGGACTAGCGGCCGTACGGGAGAGACCCAGTACTTC	CASCRLWTSGRTGETQYF
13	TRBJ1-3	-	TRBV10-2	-	TGCGCCAGCAGGACCAGCTCTGGAAACACCATATATTTT	CASRTSSGNTIYF
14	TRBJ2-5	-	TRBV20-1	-	TGCAGTGCTAGCCCGGGACTCCACCAAGAGACCCAGTACTTC	CSASPGLHQETQYF
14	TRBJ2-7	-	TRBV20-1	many	TGCAGTGCTCTTTCGCCCGGGAGTGGGAACGAGCAGTACTTC	CSALSPGSGNEQYF
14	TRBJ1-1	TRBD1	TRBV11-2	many	TGTGCCAGCAGCTTAGGCGGACAGGGTCAGGAAGCTTTCTTT	CASSLGGQGQEAFF
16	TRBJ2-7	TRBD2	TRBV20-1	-	TGCAGTGCTAGAGATCAGACTAGCGGGACCCGCTACGAGCAGTACTTC	CSARDQTSGTRYEQYF